The source of this T cell receptor beta chain is a study of a mutant IDH1 vaccine in newly diagnosed glioma. For the study at large: Vaccine administration was initiated 4-6 weeks following radiotherapy alone, or with temozolomide cycles.

The time point was: week 23, last vaccination. All doses held 300 ug of mutant IDH1 20-mer peptide, with topical imiquimod. With 2 bases clipped from V and 8 bases from J, the junction kept 4 bases outside the gene matches. The germline V gene has CDR1 LGHNA and CDR2 YNFKEQ. The CDR3 is 13 amino acids. Remarks on this clone: Its target is unknown.

Profiled with immunoSEQ multiplex PCR; TCRdb holds only in-frame clones, not every one. The sample lists tens of thousands of clones; 80% were seen once. The sample was PBMCs, taken from a glioma patient whose treatment included an IDH1 peptide vaccine. The rearrangement links TRBV4-2 to TRBJ1-1; TRBD1 matches 8 bases. The receptor was isolated from a man aged 40-55 years with glioma. CDR3 residues: CASSQRNRGEAFF. CDR3 sequence (DNA): TGTGCCAGCAGCCAAAGAAACAGGGGGGAAGCTTTCTTT.